This TCR beta chain was captured in a study of cytomegalovirus exposure and HLA in healthy donors. This CDR3 has 14 amino acids. Germline lookup yields CDR1 SGHNT and CDR2 YYREEE (reference sequence). Trimming removed 2 bases at V and 2 bases at J, with 8 bases between. Repertoires were generated with immunoSEQ multiplex PCR, while TCRdb's copy carries only in-frame clones and drops some. The sample records hundreds of thousands of clones, about 83% being singletons. This clone appeared a few times. The genes are TRBV5-4 and TRBJ1-3; D remains ambiguous. The sequencing sample was made of PBMCs. This clonotype was sampled from a man younger than 30 in good health and CMV-seronegative. In nucleotides, the CDR3 is TGTGCCAGCAGCTTAAGGGAGACTGGAAACACCATATATTTT. Protein product: CASSLRETGNTIYF.